Detailed here is one T cell receptor (beta chain). As handled by the study authors: Nucleated cell number was recorded as an estimate derived from reference gene primer amplification. Sequencing was performed with immunoSEQ multiplex PCR; in TCRdb, only in-frame clones are kept and a portion is missing. V, J and clone size derive from that table, while D and trimming were established from the DNA sequence. The sample records about 180,000 clones, approximately 88% being singletons. This specimen belongs to a study of blood T cell repertoires in COVID-19. As for the study in general: The samples span acute and convalescent COVID-19 from the United States, Italy and Spain.

Germline values: CDR1 SGHTA, CDR2 FQGNSA. V gave up 4 bases and J gave up 4 bases, with 13 bases separating them. CDR3 length: 14 residues. This receptor was identified in a woman aged 40 to 50 with COVID-19, enrolled during active disease. Sequencing was performed on peripheral blood. This sequence joins TRBV7-2 and TRBJ1-2; D is possibly TRBD1 (5 bases). Here the CDR3 DNA reads TGTGCCAGCAGCTCTGACAGAGGATTCTATGGCTACACCTTC. Its protein is CASSSDRGFYGYTF.